The following is a T cell receptor beta chain sequence with its context. This CDR3 comprises 12 residues. V lost 4 bases, J lost 8 bases, and 2 bases stayed unmatched. The data were obtained in a study of blood T cell repertoires in COVID-19. Method: immunoSEQ multiplex PCR; TCRdb's copy keeps in-frame clones and lacks some. The table has roughly 250,000 clones, 70% to 90% seen once. Sequenced sample: peripheral blood. The receptor was isolated from a man in his forties with acute or convalescent COVID-19. The J gene is TRBJ1-2, the V gene TRBV12-3 or TRBV12-4, with 9 bases matching TRBD1. The CDR3 DNA sequence: TGTGCCAGCAGTTGGACAGGGGAAGGCTACACCTTC. Residues: CASSWTGEGYTF.